Listed below are T cell receptor beta chains from one sample, sequenced in a study of shared clonotypes between healthy human individuals. Data came from immunoSEQ multiplex PCR; TCRdb stores just in-frame clones and leaves some out. The sample has hundreds of thousands of clones, roughly nine tenths seen once. The sample taken for sequencing was naive CD8+ T cells sorted from blood. The receptors here all came from a man aged 30 to 45 in good health. Each CDR3 is given without its conserved first and last residue. Clone sizes are given selectively: once, few, many, or a class where the clone is expanded.

v_gene,j_gene,abundance,len,CDR3aa
TRBV7-9,TRBJ2-5,.,12,ASSFDTQQETQY
TRBV5-4,TRBJ2-3,.,13,ASRPAGTSTDTQY
TRBV16,TRBJ1-2,.,11,ASSRQGKDGYT
TRBV6-5,TRBJ2-5,.,11,ASSPSGGETQY
TRBV6-5,TRBJ1-1,.,12,ATLEFFTATEAF
TRBV7-3,TRBJ2-7,.,12,ASSPSGQTYEQY
TRBV9,TRBJ2-1,.,14,ASSVGGLAGPNEQF
TRBV4-3,TRBJ2-1,.,14,ASSQAGGSSYNEQF
TRBV4-2,TRBJ2-7,.,11,ASSQDLGNEQY
TRBV11-3,TRBJ1-5,.,9,ASSLGREQH
TRBV7-9,TRBJ2-1,.,10,ASSLNVYEQF
TRBV5-5,TRBJ2-1,.,11,ASSSRLGSEQF
TRBV6-5,TRBJ1-1,.,14,ASSYMFGARHTEAF
TRBV7-9,TRBJ2-5,.,12,ASRGPGYQETQY
TRBV7-9,TRBJ2-1,.,14,ASSFGSSGSYNEQF
TRBV9,TRBJ2-2,once,10,ASSLVGRELF
TRBV10-3,TRBJ2-3,.,13,AISWTSGSTDTQY
TRBV27,TRBJ2-6,.,11,ASSLGGANVLT
TRBV9,TRBJ2-2,.,15,ASSLGGLVFNTGELF
TRBV7-2,TRBJ2-7,.,11,ASGQGSSYEQY